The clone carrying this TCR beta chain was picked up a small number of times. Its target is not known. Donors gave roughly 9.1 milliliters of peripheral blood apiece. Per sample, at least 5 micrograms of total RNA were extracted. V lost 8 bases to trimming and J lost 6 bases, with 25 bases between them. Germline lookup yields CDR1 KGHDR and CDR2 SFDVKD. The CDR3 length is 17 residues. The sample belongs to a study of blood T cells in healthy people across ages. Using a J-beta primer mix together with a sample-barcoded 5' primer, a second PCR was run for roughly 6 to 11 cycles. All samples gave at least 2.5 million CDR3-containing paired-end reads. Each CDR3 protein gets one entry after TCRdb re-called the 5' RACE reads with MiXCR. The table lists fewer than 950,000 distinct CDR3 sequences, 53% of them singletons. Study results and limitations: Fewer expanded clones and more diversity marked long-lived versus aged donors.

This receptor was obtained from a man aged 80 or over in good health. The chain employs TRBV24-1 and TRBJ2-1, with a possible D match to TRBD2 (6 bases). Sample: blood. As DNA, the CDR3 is TGTGCCACCACCGCTCCCCGACAACCGGGAGTTGTCAATGAGCAGTTCTTC. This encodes CATTAPRQPGVVNEQFF.